A single T cell receptor (beta chain) is shown here with its context. These data come from a study of CD8 T cells in Susac syndrome. Each multiple sclerosis control was a treatment-naive patient with relapsing-remitting disease that was either stable or active. The germline V gene encodes CDR1 SGHVS and CDR2 FQNEAQ. This CDR3 is 13 amino acids long. V dropped 5 bases and J dropped 5 bases, with 12 bases sitting between them. Random hexamers primed reverse transcription of about 0.45 to 1 ug RNA. TCRdb fed the immunoSEQ multiplex PCR reads into MiXCR, producing one record per CDR3 protein. This sample carries 160,000 or so distinct CDR3 sequences, just under 97% of them seen once, and the ten largest clones take 0.15%.

The chain uses TRBV7-8 and TRBJ1-1; unclear D gene. The material sequenced was CD8+ T cells from PBMCs. This TCR derives from a human donor with multiple sclerosis. The CDR3 sequence is CASSPEGMTEAFF. CDR3 bases: TGTGCCAGCAGCCCAGAAGGAATGACTGAAGCTTTCTTT.